This TCR beta chain was sequenced in a study of identical twins. Findings and caveats of the study: Analyses based on zero insertions could be partly confounded by invariant MAIT and iNKT cells.

TCRdb re-called the 5' RACE reads through MiXCR, storing one row per CDR3 protein. The sample contains roughly 720,000 distinct CDR3 sequences, around a sixth of which appear only once. To note about this clonotype: Its antigen is as yet unknown.

Everyone who gave samples was a healthy Caucasian. The germline CDR1 and CDR2 sequences are LGHNA and YSLEER. CDR3 length: 14 residues. Deletions cut 0 bases from V and 5 bases from J, with 11 bases between. These same records also appear under a second study, on T cells expressing NK-cell markers. As that study records: Anti-gamma-delta TCR antibody use in several experiments restricted sorting to alpha-beta TCR T cells.

This sequence joins TRBV4-3 and TRBJ2-7; D gene ambiguous. Sequenced input: PBMCs. This clonotype was obtained from a young woman in good health. The chain's CDR3 is CASSQDPAADEQYF. DNA for the CDR3: TGCGCCAGCAGCCAAGATCCAGCAGCCGACGAGCAGTACTTC.